This passage covers 30 T cell receptor beta chains from one sample sequenced in a study of cytomegalovirus exposure and HLA in healthy donors. In the PCR, 60 Vbeta and 13 Jbeta primers were used. Produced via immunoSEQ multiplex PCR; TCRdb's table is partial and in-frame only. The sample holds about 120,000 clones; 73% are singletons and the top ten take around 0.9%. Sequencing was carried out using PBMCs. These receptors all stem from a woman aged 25-40 years in good health and CMV-seronegative.

J is TRBJ1-1 and V is TRBV10-1; D is possibly TRBD1 (5 bases). The CDR3 length is 14 residues. V lost 6 bases and J lost 3, with 14 bases in between. Germline CDR1 and CDR2: WNHNN and SYGVQD (reference sequence). The CDR3 here is CASSARDRDTEAFF. DNA of the CDR3: TGCGCCAGCAGCGCCAGGGATAGGGACACTGAAGCTTTCTTT.

The chain couples TRBV5-1 to TRBJ1-5; maybe TRBD1 (5 bases). Looked up from germline, CDR1 is SGHRS and CDR2 is YFSETQ. Trimming took off 3 bases at V and 1 base at J, with 17 bases between the two ends. There are 17 residues in the CDR3. The CDR3 sequence: CASSSGPTTASNQPQHF. CDR3 sequence (DNA): TGCGCCAGCAGCTCCGGACCTACGACAGCCAGCAATCAGCCCCAGCATTTT.

This chain connects TRBV15 to TRBJ1-2; D unclear. The CDR3 length is 13 residues. Looked up from germline, CDR1 is LNHNV and CDR2 is YYDKDF (reference sequence). Trimming took 0 bases from V and 0 from J, leaving 2 bases between them. The chain's CDR3 is CATSRDTNYGYTF. CDR3 sequence (DNA): TGTGCCACCAGCAGAGACACTAACTATGGCTACACCTTC.

The chain links TRBV15 to TRBJ2-7, with a weak D call TRBD1 (5 bases). The germline V gene encodes CDR1 LNHNV and CDR2 YYDKDF (reference sequence). Trimming removed 6 bases at V and 3 bases at J, with 9 bases between. The CDR3 has 12 amino acids. The CDR3: CATSTQGYEQYF. DNA of the CDR3: TGTGCCACCAGTACCCAGGGCTACGAGCAGTACTTC.

The rearrangement uses TRBV7-8 and TRBJ2-7; the match to TRBD2 covers 7 bases. CDR3 size: 16 residues. CDR1 is SGHVS, CDR2 FQNEAQ, per germline. The V and J ends lost 2 bases and 2 bases, in that order; junction bases with no gene match: 9. DNA for the CDR3: TGTGCCAGCAGCTTAAAGGGGACTACCGCGACCTACGAGCAGTACTTC. This sequence encodes CASSLKGTTATYEQYF.

The J gene is TRBJ2-5, the V gene TRBV2, with D possibly TRBD1 on 6 matching bases. CDR3 length: 13 amino acids. The V end lost 5 bases, the J end lost 1 base, and 8 bases lay between the germline ends. Germline CDR1 and CDR2: SNHLY and FYNNEI. Here the CDR3 DNA reads TGTGCCAGCAGTATGGACAGCCAAGAGACCCAGTACTTC. Residues: CASSMDSQETQYF.

The rearrangement uses TRBV5-1 and TRBJ1-2; the D is unclear. Germline CDR1 SGHRS, CDR2 YFSETQ. V dropped 0 bases and J dropped 2 bases, with 11 bases sitting between them. The CDR3 consists of 15 residues. The CDR3: CASSLDPGTNYGYTF. CDR3 coding DNA: TGCGCCAGCAGCTTGGATCCGGGTACGAACTATGGCTACACCTTC.

V gene TRBV19 combines with J gene TRBJ1-5; TRBD1 matches at 7 bases. CDR1 and CDR2 from the germline V gene are LNHDA and SQIVND (reference sequence). The CDR3 spans 14 residues. The V and J ends lost 4 bases and 7 bases, in that order; junction bases with no gene match: 7. The CDR3 spells CASSTTTGPQPQHF. CDR3 nucleotides: TGTGCCAGTAGTACTACGACAGGGCCGCAGCCCCAGCATTTT.

The chain uses TRBV5-1 and TRBJ2-3; 7 bases map to TRBD2. Germline-derived CDR1 and CDR2 are SGHRS and YFSETQ. The CDR3 runs to 15 residues. V shed 2 bases, J shed 4 bases, and the junction held 7 bases outside the gene matches. The CDR3 DNA sequence: TGCGCCAGCAGCTTACTAGCGTCGGAATCAGATACGCAGTATTTT. Residues: CASSLLASESDTQYF.

This clone has more than one count but fewer than ten. The chain employs TRBV18 and TRBJ2-2; D is undetermined. Trimming took off 6 bases at V and 6 bases at J, with 11 bases between the two ends. Germline values: CDR1 KGHSH, CDR2 LQKENI. The CDR3 consists of 13 residues. The CDR3 here is CASSPLVPGELFF. The CDR3 DNA reads TGTGCCAGCTCCCCCCTCGTCCCCGGGGAGCTGTTTTTT.

This chain connects TRBV29-1 to TRBJ2-2; weak D call: TRBD2 (7 bases). Per germline, CDR1 SQVTM and CDR2 ANQGSEA. The V and J ends lost 7 bases and 3 bases respectively, with 18 bases between them. The CDR3 is 15 residues long. The CDR3 region has the DNA TGCAGCGCCAAGGGGGGGGTTTTGCACACCGGGGAGCTGTTTTTT. As protein: CSAKGGVLHTGELFF.

The chain has TRBV13 and TRBJ1-5, with D possibly TRBD1 on 5 matching bases. V lost 2 bases, J lost 9 bases, and 8 bases lay in between. This CDR3 has 12 amino acids. Per germline, CDR1 PRHDT and CDR2 FYEKMQ (reference sequence). CDR3 sequence: CASSLRGSPQHF. The CDR3 nucleotides are TGTGCCAGCAGCTTAAGGGGTTCGCCCCAGCATTTT.

This clone was found a few times. The CDR3 sequence is CASRKMSGQEYNEQFF. For the CDR3, the DNA is TGTGCCAGCAGGAAAATGTCAGGACAGGAGTACAATGAGCAGTTCTTC. V and J are TRBV5-6 and TRBJ2-1, with 7 nucleotides matching TRBD1. The CDR3 is 16 amino acids. Trimming at V came to 5 bases and at J to 4 bases, leaving 12 bases not matched to a gene. The germline V gene has CDR1 SGHDT and CDR2 YYEEEE. The full variable domain, its missing parts supplied by reference TRBV5-6 and TRBJ2-1, is DAGVTQSPTHLIKTRGQQVTLRCSPKSGHDTVSWYQQALGQGPQFIFQYYEEEERQRGNFPDRFSGHQFPNYSSELNVNALLLGDSALYLCASRKMSGQEYNEQFFGPGTRLTVL.

This sequence joins TRBV18 and TRBJ1-1; 10 bases match TRBD1. CDR1 is KGHSH and CDR2 is LQKENI in the germline V gene. The CDR3 totals 13 residues. Unmatched junction bases numbered 1, after V lost 6 bases and J lost 3 bases. The CDR3, as DNA: TGTGCCAGCTCCGGACAGGGGGACACTGAAGCTTTCTTT. Translating gives CASSGQGDTEAFF.

The rearrangement uses TRBV6-4 and TRBJ2-2; 7 bases map to TRBD1. Trimming cost V 4 bases and J 4 bases; bases outside gene matches: 0. The germline V gene has CDR1 MRHNA and CDR2 SNTAGT. The CDR3 runs 13 residues. The CDR3 DNA reads TGTGCCAGCAGTGGGGACAGCACCGGGGAGCTGTTTTTT. Its protein product is CASSGDSTGELFF.

The chain employs TRBV18 and TRBJ2-7; D unclear. The germline V gene has CDR1 KGHSH and CDR2 LQKENI. The CDR3 length is 17 residues. Trimming shortened V by 3 bases and J by 0 bases, and 18 bases separated the two germline ends. CDR3 amino acids: CASSPTPPPVHSYEQYF. Written as DNA, the CDR3 is TGTGCCAGCTCACCTACACCGCCCCCAGTCCACTCCTACGAGCAGTACTTC.

CDR3 in amino acids: CASRDIGGYTF. CDR3 DNA sequence: TGCGCCAGCAGGGACATCGGGGGCTACACCTTC. V usage is TRBV5-1 and J usage is TRBJ1-2; possible D gene TRBD1, 5 bases. The germline V gene encodes CDR1 SGHRS and CDR2 YFSETQ. The CDR3 is made up of 11 amino acids. V lost 5 bases, J lost 8 bases, and 10 bases lay in between.

This sequence joins TRBV5-4 and TRBJ2-2, with 7 bases lining up with TRBD2. CDR3 length equals 16 residues. Germline V gene data show CDR1 as SGHNT and CDR2 as YYREEE (reference sequence). Germline trimming cut 2 bases from V and 0 bases from J; bases unmatched to any gene: 4. CDR3 in DNA: TGTGCCAGCAGCTTCCCGGGGGGTTCGAACACCGGGGAGCTGTTTTTT. Its translation is CASSFPGGSNTGELFF.

V gene TRBV5-6 combines with J gene TRBJ1-6; 7 bases match TRBD1. CDR3 length: 15 residues. V gave up 6 bases and J gave up 7 bases; unmatched junction bases: 10. Per germline, CDR1 SGHDT and CDR2 YYEEEE. CDR3 nucleotides: TGTGCCAGCACTTGGACGGAGACAGGGAATTCACCCCTCCACTTT. Translation: CASTWTETGNSPLHF.

This clone appeared a few times. J is TRBJ1-1 and V is TRBV6-5; D call uncertain. Trimming stripped 6 bases from V and 4 bases from J, with 9 bases between. CDR3 size: 12 residues. Per the germline V gene, CDR1 is MNHEY and CDR2 is SVGAGI. CDR3 nucleotides: TGTGCCAGCAGACAAACGGGCACTGAAGCTTTCTTT. As protein: CASRQTGTEAFF.

V usage is TRBV6-5 and J usage is TRBJ1-2; weak D call: TRBD1 (6 bases). The length of the CDR3 is 15 residues. V lost 6 bases and J 2 bases, leaving 16 bases between the germline ends. Looked up from germline, CDR1 is MNHEY and CDR2 is SVGAGI. In DNA form, the CDR3 reads TGTGCCAGCAGATTACAGGGTCGGGTAAACTATGGCTACACCTTC. The encoded protein is CASRLQGRVNYGYTF.

DNA of the CDR3: TGTGCCTGGAGTGAACCACGGACAATGAACACTGAAGCTTTCTTT. Encoded protein: CAWSEPRTMNTEAFF. V and J are TRBV30 and TRBJ1-1, with D perhaps TRBD1 (5 bases). The CDR3 totals 15 residues. The germline V and J ends were trimmed by 1 base and 0 bases, with 12 bases remaining between them. The germline V gene encodes CDR1 GTSNPN and CDR2 SVGIG (reference sequence).

The genes are TRBV5-1 and TRBJ1-6, with 8 positions matching TRBD1. This CDR3 spans 14 amino acids. Trimming at V came to 5 bases and at J to 10 bases, leaving 8 bases not matched to a gene. Germline V CDR1 and CDR2: SGHRS, YFSETQ. CDR3 loop: CASSPGQGRSPLHF. Here the CDR3 DNA reads TGCGCCAGCAGTCCAGGACAGGGCAGATCACCCCTCCACTTT.

The CDR3 coding sequence is TGTGCCAGCAGTTTGTATGGGACAACTGAAGCTTTCTTT. This sequence encodes CASSLYGTTEAFF. This rearrangement joins TRBV27 to TRBJ1-1, with D perhaps matching TRBD1 (6 bases). V was shortened by 3 bases and J by 5 bases, with 10 bases between the two germline ends. Per the germline V gene, CDR1 is MNHEY and CDR2 is SMNVEV (reference sequence). The CDR3 is made up of 13 amino acids.

The chain links TRBV6-6 to TRBJ1-5, with 8 bases identical to TRBD1. Germline CDR1 and CDR2: MNHNY and SVGAGI (reference sequence). J was trimmed by 6 bases and V by 4 bases; bases with no gene match: 2. CDR3 length: 13 residues. This CDR3 reads CASSSGGGQPQHF. DNA for the CDR3: TGTGCCAGCAGTTCAGGGGGCGGTCAGCCCCAGCATTTT.

The chain combines TRBV30 with TRBJ2-7; TRBD1 matches 9 bases. J gave up 0 bases and V 5 bases, and 5 bases lay outside the gene matches. The CDR3 is 14 amino acids. Germline CDR1 GTSNPN, CDR2 SVGIG (reference sequence). The CDR3 DNA reads as TGTGCCTGGGAGGCGGGACAGGGCTCCTACGAGCAGTACTTC. Protein product: CAWEAGQGSYEQYF.

J is TRBJ1-6 and V is TRBV18; 7 bases align to TRBD1. This CDR3 spans 15 amino acids. The junction had 6 bases not matched to a gene; V was cut back by 3 bases and J by 7 bases. Per germline, CDR1 KGHSH and CDR2 LQKENI. The CDR3 bases are TGTGCCAGCTCACCTACAGGGGTGGGGAATTCACCCCTCCACTTT. Its protein is CASSPTGVGNSPLHF.

This rearrangement joins TRBV4-3 to TRBJ1-5, with D possibly being TRBD1 (6 bases). Germline loops: CDR1 LGHNA, CDR2 YSLEER. Trimming cost V 0 bases and J 0 bases, with 15 bases left between them. This CDR3 is built from 18 residues. The CDR3 sequence is CASSQDLDRDFSNQPQHF. The CDR3 DNA is TGCGCCAGCAGCCAAGATTTGGACAGAGACTTTAGCAATCAGCCCCAGCATTTT.

The CDR3 spells CASSPDRVEAFF. The CDR3 DNA reads as TGTGCCAGCAGCCCGGACAGGGTTGAAGCTTTCTTT. This chain connects TRBV27 to TRBJ1-1, with 8 bases that match TRBD1. V shed 6 bases and J 7 bases; nucleotides not matched to a gene: 4. From germline, CDR1 is MNHEY and CDR2 SMNVEV (reference sequence). The CDR3 covers 12 residues.

V usage is TRBV7-9 and J usage is TRBJ1-2; 8 bases line up with TRBD1. CDR1 is SEHNR and CDR2 is FQNEAQ in the germline V gene (reference sequence). Trimming took 8 bases from V and 0 from J; bases not matched to a gene: 5. This CDR3 is 14 amino acids long. The CDR3 DNA sequence: TGTGCCAGCGGACAGGGTTCTACTAACTATGGCTACACCTTC. Protein: CASGQGSTNYGYTF.